This entry lists 28 T cell receptor beta chains sequenced from one sample in a study of human T cells and chemical hapten exposure. One entry per CDR3 protein results from TCRdb running MiXCR on the RACE reads. The sample has around 150,000 distinct CDR3 sequences, approximately 15% seen once. The time point was: patch test 1, 2 weeks after DPC sensitization. Treatment noted: therapeutic diphenylcyclopropenone sensitization with weekly scalp DPC. The material sequenced was whole blood, taken in connection with sensitization to the hapten diphenylcyclopropenone (DPC). The receptors here all came from a woman in her twenties or thirties with alopecia areata. Some clones in this sample may be carry-over from other donors' samples.

In this sample, this clonotype turned up a few times. The chain recombines TRBV10-3 with TRBJ2-7; D remains ambiguous. This CDR3 region has 12 residues. Germline CDR1 reads ENHRY; CDR2 reads SYGVKD. Trimming took off 3 bases at V and 5 bases at J, with 8 bases between the two ends. The CDR3 coding sequence is TGTGCCATCAGTGATCTAAGTAACGAGCAGTACTTC. Translation: CAISDLSNEQYF.

J is TRBJ1-1 and V is TRBV7-2, with TRBD1 matching 10 bases. Trimming took 4 bases from V and 12 from J; bases not matched to a gene: 8. This CDR3 contains 13 residues. Germline CDR1 SGHTA, CDR2 FQGNSA. CDR3: CASSSRGTGVTFF. The CDR3 nucleotides are TGTGCCAGCAGCTCACGGGGGACAGGGGTGACTTTCTTT. The full variable domain, its missing parts supplied by reference TRBV7-2 and TRBJ1-1, is GAGVSQSPSNKVTEKGKDVELRCDPISGHTALYWYRQSLGQGLEFLIYFQGNSAPDKSGLPSDRFSAERTGGSVSTLTIQRTQQEDSAVYLCASSSRGTGVTFFGQGTRLTVV.

This clonotype has at least ten counts. CDR3 DNA sequence: TGTGCCAGCAGTGAACGGGGACAGCGGGAGACCCAGTACTTC. Translated, it gives CASSERGQRETQYF. The chain has TRBV2 and TRBJ2-5, with 7 bases lining up with TRBD1. CDR1 and CDR2 from the germline V gene are SNHLY and FYNNEI. CDR3 length equals 14 residues. The trim removed 2 bases at V and 5 bases at J, leaving 5 bases unmatched.

The chain is built from TRBV7-2 and TRBJ2-5; D not resolved. Trimming took off 5 bases at V and 2 bases at J, with 12 bases between the two ends. The CDR3 is 14 residues long. Germline CDR1 reads SGHTA; CDR2 reads FQGNSA. CDR3 loop: CASSQPRSQETQYF. CDR3 bases: TGTGCCAGCAGCCAACCCAGGAGTCAAGAGACCCAGTACTTC.

The CDR3 protein is CASSSATYEQYF. The DNA of the CDR3 is TGTGCCAGCAGCTCGGCCACCTACGAGCAGTACTTC. The genes are TRBV7-2 and TRBJ2-7, with D unclear. Trimming left V 4 bases short and J 2 bases short, with 6 bases between. Germline assignment: CDR1 SGHTA and CDR2 FQGNSA. CDR3 length: 12 amino acids. Complete variable domain (other parts from reference TRBV7-2 and TRBJ2-7): GAGVSQSPSNKVTEKGKDVELRCDPISGHTALYWYRQSLGQGLEFLIYFQGNSAPDKSGLPSDRFSAERTGGSVSTLTIQRTQQEDSAVYLCASSSATYEQYFGPGTRLTVT.

A few counts support this clonotype. The J gene is TRBJ1-2, the V gene TRBV5-4; the D is unclear. Looked up from germline, CDR1 is SGHNT and CDR2 is YYREEE (reference sequence). V gave up 4 bases and J gave up 6 bases, with 13 bases separating them. The CDR3 contains 13 residues. This CDR3 is CASSQRTVDGYTF. The CDR3 coding sequence is TGTGCCAGCAGCCAACGAACCGTAGATGGCTACACCTTC.

The chain has TRBV7-8 and TRBJ2-1; 9 nucleotides line up with TRBD2. Germline assignment: CDR1 SGHVS and CDR2 FQNEAQ. The CDR3 covers 17 residues. V lost 1 base to trimming and J lost 4 bases; unmatched junction nucleotides: 8. This CDR3 is CASSLEFRSGRYNEQFF. Written as DNA, the CDR3 is TGTGCCAGCAGCTTAGAGTTTAGGAGCGGGAGGTACAATGAGCAGTTCTTC.

Only a few counts were recorded for this clonotype. The V and J genes are TRBV5-1 and TRBJ1-1; the D is unclear. The CDR3 runs 13 residues. Germline CDR1 SGHRS, CDR2 YFSETQ. The V end was cut by 3 bases, the J end by 2 bases, with 8 bases between. The CDR3 region has the DNA TGCGCCAGCAGCTGGAAAACAAACACTGAAGCTTTCTTT. Amino acids: CASSWKTNTEAFF.

This clonotype showed up many times. The chain has TRBV18 and TRBJ2-7; 7 bases are shared with TRBD2. The V and J ends lost 2 bases and 0 bases, in that order; junction bases with no gene match: 1. Germline-derived CDR1 and CDR2 are KGHSH and LQKENI. CDR3 size: 14 residues. The CDR3 spells CASSPSGGSYEQYF. CDR3 nucleotides: TGTGCCAGCTCACCATCGGGGGGCTCCTACGAGCAGTACTTC.

V usage is TRBV7-2 and J usage is TRBJ2-1; the match to TRBD2 covers 7 bases. Germline CDR1 reads SGHTA; CDR2 reads FQGNSA. The CDR3 consists of 13 residues. Unmatched junction bases numbered 7, after V lost 4 bases and J lost 10 bases. In DNA, the CDR3 is TGTGCCAGCAGCTCATGGGAGGGAAGGGAGCAGTTCTTC. It is translated as CASSSWEGREQFF.

The chain links TRBV29-1 to TRBJ2-1; no definite D call. V gave up 6 bases and J gave up 0 bases, with 6 bases separating them. The V gene's germline CDR1 is SQVTM and CDR2 ANQGSEA. This CDR3 region has 12 residues. CDR3: CSVARSYNEQFF. Written as DNA, the CDR3 is TGCAGCGTAGCCCGCTCCTACAATGAGCAGTTCTTC.

This clonotype was recorded at least ten times. The chain has TRBV11-2 and TRBJ1-6; 7 bases agree with TRBD1. After removal of 1 base from V and 10 bases from J, the junction contained 13 bases not matched to a gene. CDR1 is SGHAT, CDR2 FQNNGV, per germline. The CDR3 totals 17 residues. The CDR3 loop reads CASSLGESTGIVSPLHF. The DNA for the CDR3 is TGTGCCAGCAGCTTAGGGGAGTCGACAGGGATTGTCTCACCCCTCCACTTT.

The V and J genes are TRBV7-9 and TRBJ1-1; D gene ambiguous. The CDR3 contains 16 residues. Germline V gene data show CDR1 as SEHNR and CDR2 as FQNEAQ (reference sequence). V lost 5 bases and J lost 5, with 21 bases in between. The DNA of the CDR3 is TGTGCCAGCAGCCTAGACTTCTGGGTGAGAAGGACTGAAGCTTTCTTT. This sequence encodes CASSLDFWVRRTEAFF.

This clonotype came up many times. V and J are TRBV5-1 and TRBJ1-4; 8 positions agree with TRBD1. Germline trimming cut 4 bases from V and 7 bases from J; bases unmatched to any gene: 6. The V gene's germline CDR1 is SGHRS and CDR2 YFSETQ. The CDR3 has 14 amino acids. The CDR3 DNA is TGCGCCAGCAGCATGCAGGGGGCGGGTGAAAAACTGTTTTTT. This gives the protein CASSMQGAGEKLFF.

This rearrangement joins TRBV20-1 to TRBJ1-2; no reliable D call. In germline, CDR1 is DFQATT, CDR2 SNEGSKA (reference sequence). The CDR3 is made up of 12 amino acids. The V end was cut by 3 bases, the J end by 2 bases, with 7 bases between. The DNA for the CDR3 is TGCAGTGCTAGCCTGGGGAACTATGGCTACACCTTC. Amino acids: CSASLGNYGYTF.

The chain couples TRBV5-1 to TRBJ2-2; D remains ambiguous. The CDR3 extends over 16 amino acids. The germline V gene encodes CDR1 SGHRS and CDR2 YFSETQ. The V and J ends lost 4 bases and 1 base respectively, with 14 bases between them. The CDR3 nucleotides read TGCGCCAGCAGCAGAACGATGGGTCAGAACACCGGGGAGCTGTTTTTT. Residues: CASSRTMGQNTGELFF.

This clonotype was detected a few times. CDR3 sequence: CASSLNEARGEQFF. The CDR3 DNA sequence: TGTGCCAGCAGCTTAAATGAGGCCCGCGGGGAGCAGTTCTTC. J is TRBJ2-1 and V is TRBV7-2; the D gene is possibly TRBD2 (5 bases). The CDR3 loop spans 14 amino acids. V lost 2 bases, J lost 10 bases, and 15 bases lay in between. Germline CDR1 is SGHTA and CDR2 is FQGNSA. Full variable domain (outside the CDR3, taken from reference TRBV7-2 and TRBJ2-1): GAGVSQSPSNKVTEKGKDVELRCDPISGHTALYWYRQSLGQGLEFLIYFQGNSAPDKSGLPSDRFSAERTGGSVSTLTIQRTQQEDSAVYLCASSLNEARGEQFFGPGTRLTVL.

In its sample, this clonotype was seen many times. This rearrangement joins TRBV7-2 to TRBJ1-6; no firm D call. The length of the CDR3 is 16 residues. V lost 1 base, J lost 1 base, and 8 bases lay in between. Germline CDR1 reads SGHTA; CDR2 reads FQGNSA. The CDR3 is CASSLEAASYNSPLHF. In nucleotides, the CDR3 is TGTGCCAGCAGCTTAGAGGCGGCGTCCTATAATTCACCCCTCCACTTT.

This clonotype has more than one count but fewer than ten. The CDR3 nucleotides are TGTGCCAGCAGCCCTAATTTAGCGGTAAACATTCAGTACTTC. Its protein product is CASSPNLAVNIQYF. The chain links TRBV7-9 to TRBJ2-4; tentative D call: TRBD2 (6 bases). The CDR3 is 14 amino acids. V lost 5 bases to trimming and J lost 6 bases, with 14 bases between them. The germline gives CDR1 SEHNR, CDR2 FQNEAQ (reference sequence).

This clonotype was counted only a few times. The genes are TRBV5-1 and TRBJ1-1; unclear D gene. The germline V gene encodes CDR1 SGHRS and CDR2 YFSETQ. This CDR3 is 14 amino acids long. Trimming took 0 bases from V and 2 from J, leaving 8 bases between them. The chain's CDR3 is CASSLEDPNTEAFF. The CDR3 DNA sequence: TGCGCCAGCAGCTTGGAAGATCCCAACACTGAAGCTTTCTTT.

This chain links TRBV7-6 with TRBJ2-2, with a tentative D call TRBD1 (5 bases). CDR3 length: 15 amino acids. V was trimmed by 1 base and J by 0 bases, leaving 6 bases between them. Germline CDR1 and CDR2: SGHVS and FNYEAQ. This CDR3 is CASSLGQPNTGELFF. In DNA, the CDR3 is TGTGCCAGCAGCTTAGGACAGCCGAACACCGGGGAGCTGTTTTTT.

This clonotype was seen at least ten times. V is TRBV7-9 and J is TRBJ2-2, with D perhaps matching TRBD2 (6 bases). Trimming stripped 10 bases from V and 2 bases from J, with 17 bases between. The CDR3 is 15 amino acids. In germline, CDR1 is SEHNR, CDR2 FQNEAQ (reference sequence). DNA for the CDR3: TGTGCCACCCGCGGGGCTAGAACTAACACCGGGGAGCTGTTTTTT. Translation: CATRGARTNTGELFF. The entire variable domain, with the rest obtained from reference TRBV7-9 and TRBJ2-2, is as follows: DTGVSQNPRHKITKRGQNVTFRCDPISEHNRLYWYRQTLGQGPEFLTYFQNEAQLEKSRLLSDRFSAERPKGSFSTLEIQRTEQGDSAMYLCATRGARTNTGELFFGEGSRLTVL.

CDR3 in DNA: TGTGCCAGCAGCTTGGTTTCCAGCGGCAATCAGCCCCAGCATTTT. Amino acid sequence: CASSLVSSGNQPQHF. The V call is TRBV7-2, the J call TRBJ1-5; no reliable D call. The V and J ends lost 3 bases and 2 bases respectively, with 11 bases between them. Germline loops: CDR1 SGHTA, CDR2 FQGNSA. The CDR3 consists of 15 residues.

This clonotype was recorded at least ten times. The gene calls are TRBV18 and TRBJ2-5; D not resolved. This CDR3 spans 11 amino acids. From germline, CDR1 is KGHSH and CDR2 LQKENI. V gave up 4 bases and J gave up 3 bases, with 3 bases separating them. CDR3 loop: CASSREETQYF. In DNA, the CDR3 is TGTGCCAGCTCACGCGAAGAGACCCAGTACTTC.

The rearrangement links TRBV3-1 to TRBJ2-1, with D possibly being TRBD2 (6 bases). The CDR3 has 15 amino acids. The V and J ends lost 3 bases and 0 bases respectively, with 9 bases between them. Germline V CDR1 and CDR2: LGHDT, YNNKEL (reference sequence). The CDR3 here is CASSQDGGSYNEQFF. The DNA for the CDR3 is TGTGCCAGCAGCCAGGACGGGGGCTCCTACAATGAGCAGTTCTTC.

This clonotype was counted ten times or more. The rearrangement joins TRBV11-2 to TRBJ2-2; TRBD1 is a possible D gene (6 bases). Deletions cut 4 bases from V and 0 bases from J, with 9 bases between. The CDR3 spans 15 residues. Germline V gene sequence: CDR1 SGHAT, CDR2 FQNNGV. CDR3 sequence: CASSYRTANTGELFF. Written as DNA, the CDR3 is TGTGCCAGCAGCTACCGGACAGCGAACACCGGGGAGCTGTTTTTT.

As for this clonotype: A much larger clone differs from this one at a single base, so this may be a read error. This rearrangement joins TRBV4-3 to TRBJ2-3, with D perhaps given as TRBD1 or TRBD2 (7 bases each). Germline-derived CDR1 and CDR2 are LGHNA and YSLEER. The CDR3 covers 16 residues. CDR3 nucleotides: TGCACCAGCAGCCAAGATGGGAGGGGGCGCACAGATACGCAGTATTTT. This gives the protein CTSSQDGRGRTDTQYF.

This clonotype was counted a few times. The V call is TRBV28, the J call TRBJ2-4; 7 bases match TRBD2. Germline V CDR1 and CDR2: MDHEN, SYDVKM. Losses at the gene ends were 3 bases for V and 3 bases for J; bases not matched to a gene: 14. This CDR3 has 18 residues. The CDR3 bases are TGTGCCAGCAGTTTCCCTGCCAGACGAACTAGCGTCAAAAACATTCAGTACTTC. Translation gives CASSFPARRTSVKNIQYF.